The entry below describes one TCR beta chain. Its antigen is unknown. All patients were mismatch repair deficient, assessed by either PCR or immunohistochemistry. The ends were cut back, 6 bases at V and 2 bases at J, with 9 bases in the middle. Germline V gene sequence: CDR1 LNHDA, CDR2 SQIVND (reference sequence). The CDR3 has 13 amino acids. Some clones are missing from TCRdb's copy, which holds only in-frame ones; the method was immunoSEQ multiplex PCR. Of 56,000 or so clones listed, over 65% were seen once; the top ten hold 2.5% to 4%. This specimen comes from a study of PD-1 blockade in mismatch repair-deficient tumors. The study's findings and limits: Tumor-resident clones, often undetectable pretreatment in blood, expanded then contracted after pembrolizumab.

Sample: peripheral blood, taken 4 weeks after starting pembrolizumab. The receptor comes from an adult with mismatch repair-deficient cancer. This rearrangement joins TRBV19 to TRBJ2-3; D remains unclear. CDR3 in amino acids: CASSTENTDTQYF. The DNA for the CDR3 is TGTGCCAGTAGCACGGAAAACACAGATACGCAGTATTTT. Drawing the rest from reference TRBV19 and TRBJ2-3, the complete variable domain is DGGITQSPKYLFRKEGQNVTLSCEQNLNHDAMYWYRQDPGQGLRLIYYSQIVNDFQKGDIAEGYSVSREKKESFPLTVTSAQKNPTAFYLCASSTENTDTQYFGPGTRLTVL.